The clone carrying this T cell receptor (beta chain) was recorded a few times. The target antigen is unknown. V lost 3 bases and J 3 bases, leaving 8 bases between the germline ends. Germline assignment: CDR1 DFQATT and CDR2 SNEGSKA (reference sequence). CDR3 size: 13 residues. The data derive from a study of T cells in Graves' hyperthyroidism and ophthalmopathy. Study-wide findings and caveats: Peripheral blood also featured most of the thyroid clonotypes expanded above 0.001.

Diagnoses were established using clinical symptoms, serum thyroxine and TRAb, thyroid ultrasound and orbital computed tomography. TCR beta CDR3 sequences were amplified from RNA transcripts. Researchers ran a first-round RT-PCR on the TCR CDR3 using the HTBI primer set. TCRdb used MiXCR to reprocess the multiplex PCR reads, holding one entry per CDR3 protein. The table lists some 460,000 distinct CDR3 sequences, 15% to 18% of them singletons, with around an eighth in the top ten. The chain combines TRBV20-1 with TRBJ2-2; D remains ambiguous. This receptor was identified in a woman aged 18-29 years with Graves' hyperthyroidism. The source material was blood. DNA of the CDR3: TGCAGTGCTAGGGAAAGATACACCGGGGAGCTGTTTTTT. This encodes CSARERYTGELFF.